These 25 T cell receptor beta chains were all obtained from the same sample, sequenced in a study of T cells in Graves' hyperthyroidism and ophthalmopathy. Template material for amplifying TCR beta CDR3 regions consisted of RNA transcripts. First-round RT-PCR with HTBI primers amplified the TCR CDR3 region. TCRdb itself ran the multiplex PCR reads through MiXCR, one entry per CDR3 protein. The sample has some 350,000 distinct CDR3 sequences, 15% to 18% seen once. The material sequenced was blood. Receptor source: a woman under 30 with Graves' hyperthyroidism that later progressed to Graves' ophthalmopathy.

The chain has TRBV19 and TRBJ2-1; D assignment may be TRBD1 or TRBD2 (6 bases each). The CDR3 loop spans 16 amino acids. The V gene lost 0 bases and the J gene lost 8 bases, with 17 bases spanning the gap. The germline V gene has CDR1 LNHDA and CDR2 SQIVND (reference sequence). As DNA, the CDR3 is TGTGCCAGTAGTATAGATGCGGCGGGACAAGGCTATGAGCAGTTCTTC. Protein: CASSIDAAGQGYEQFF.

The rearrangement uses TRBV28 and TRBJ2-3; possibly TRBD1 for D (5 bases). The germline V gene has CDR1 MDHEN and CDR2 SYDVKM. Deletions cut 3 bases from V and 4 bases from J, with 11 bases between. The CDR3 totals 14 residues. The CDR3 reads CASSFPGAPDTQYF. Here the CDR3 DNA reads TGTGCCAGCAGTTTCCCTGGGGCCCCAGATACGCAGTATTTT.

This clonotype was picked up a small number of times. This chain connects TRBV5-1 to TRBJ2-1; 8 positions match TRBD2. The V and J ends lost 4 bases and 2 bases, in that order; junction bases with no gene match: 5. This CDR3 is 15 amino acids long. The germline CDR1 and CDR2 sequences are SGHRS and YFSETQ. The DNA of the CDR3 is TGCGCCAGCAGCCCGGGGGGGGGACCCTACAATGAGCAGTTCTTC. This encodes CASSPGGGPYNEQFF.

This clonotype was seen repeatedly, ten times or more. CDR3 region: CSADRVWGTEAFF. The DNA for the CDR3 is TGCAGTGCTGATAGGGTTTGGGGCACTGAAGCTTTCTTT. The chain links TRBV20-1 to TRBJ1-1; D is unresolved. Looked up from germline, CDR1 is DFQATT and CDR2 is SNEGSKA (reference sequence). V was clipped by 5 bases and J by 4 bases, with 14 bases between them. This CDR3 is 13 amino acids long.

As DNA, the CDR3 is TGCGCCAGCAGCTTAGGGACAGGTGTGTTCGAGCAGTACTTC. Translating it yields CASSLGTGVFEQYF. The gene calls are TRBV5-1 and TRBJ2-7; 8 nucleotides agree with TRBD1. Germline V gene sequence: CDR1 SGHRS, CDR2 YFSETQ. This CDR3 has 14 residues. The V and J ends lost 2 bases and 6 bases, in that order; junction bases with no gene match: 7.

This clonotype was detected many times. The chain is built from TRBV20-1 and TRBJ2-3; perhaps TRBD2 as D (5 bases). The CDR3 has 15 residues. Germline lookup yields CDR1 DFQATT and CDR2 SNEGSKA (reference sequence). V dropped 0 bases and J dropped 0 bases, with 10 bases sitting between them. CDR3 in DNA: TGCAGTGCTAGAGATCATGGCGGGAGCACAGATACGCAGTATTTT. Translated, it gives CSARDHGGSTDTQYF.

This clonotype showed up many times. V usage is TRBV12-3 or TRBV12-4 and J usage is TRBJ2-2, with D perhaps matching TRBD1 or TRBD2 (5 bases each). Trimming pared 5 bases from V and 5 bases from J, leaving 12 bases between. The CDR3 covers 14 residues. The CDR3 DNA reads TGTGCCAGCAGTACCGGGACGGTGACCGGGGAGCTGTTTTTT. It specifies CASSTGTVTGELFF.

This clonotype has ten or more counts. The chain recombines TRBV5-8 with TRBJ2-7, with D tentatively TRBD2 (5 bases). The CDR3 consists of 13 residues. The V gene lost 7 bases and the J gene lost 1 base, with 12 bases spanning the gap. Germline assignment: CDR1 SGHTS and CDR2 YDEGEE. The CDR3 is CASPSTGSYEQYF. CDR3 in DNA: TGTGCCAGCCCATCCACGGGGTCCTACGAGCAGTACTTC.

Ten or more counts support this clonotype. The gene calls are TRBV12-3 or TRBV12-4 and TRBJ2-2, with D tentatively TRBD2 (6 bases). This CDR3 spans 14 amino acids. Trimming removed 1 base at V and 11 bases at J, with 14 bases between. CDR3 nucleotide sequence: TGTGCCAGCAGTTTAGAAGTTCCGGGGGTTGAGCTGTTTTTT. It translates to CASSLEVPGVELFF.

As for this clonotype: This could be a read error, since a much larger clone is one nucleotide away. The CDR3 nucleotides read TGTGCCAGCAGCTTATTCAAACTCCTAGCGGAGCCTTACAATGAGCAGTTCTTC. Translated: CASSLFKLLAEPYNEQFF. J is TRBJ2-1 and V is TRBV7-9, with TRBD2 identical over 7 bases. Germline CDR1 reads SEHNR; CDR2 reads FQNEAQ (reference sequence). With V trimmed by 2 bases and J by 4 bases, 14 bases remained unmatched. The length of the CDR3 is 18 residues.

The chain joins TRBV13 to TRBJ2-4, with 8 bases that match TRBD2. The V and J ends lost 6 bases and 9 bases, in that order; junction bases with no gene match: 7. The CDR3 totals 13 residues. From germline, CDR1 is PRHDT and CDR2 FYEKMQ (reference sequence). The CDR3 nucleotides are TGTGCCAGCAGTCCGGGAGGGCCTACCATTCAGTACTTC. Translated, it gives CASSPGGPTIQYF.

This clonotype was counted many times. The chain has TRBV3-1 and TRBJ2-7, with 8 bases that match TRBD2. The germline CDR1 and CDR2 sequences are LGHDT and YNNKEL (reference sequence). V was clipped by 2 bases and J by 2 bases; unmatched bases: 5. There are 15 residues in the CDR3. The CDR3 sequence is CASSQLISGAYEQYF. DNA for the CDR3: TGTGCCAGCAGCCAACTGATTAGCGGGGCCTACGAGCAGTACTTC.

This clonotype was observed a few times. This chain joins TRBV14 and TRBJ2-7; no definite D call. The CDR3 length is 11 residues. Germline CDR1 reads SGHDN; CDR2 reads FVKESK. The V and J ends lost 3 bases and 6 bases respectively, with 6 bases between them. CDR3 sequence reads: CASSHATEQYF. The CDR3 nucleotides read TGTGCCAGCAGCCACGCCACCGAGCAGTACTTC.

This clonotype was detected ten times or more. The V gene is TRBV28, the J gene TRBJ2-5; 10 positions match TRBD2. Germline V gene sequence: CDR1 MDHEN, CDR2 SYDVKM. CDR3 length: 14 amino acids. V trimming: 2 bases; J trimming: 4 bases; junction bases outside the gene matches: 1. The CDR3 here is CASSLLAGAETQYF. Written as DNA, the CDR3 is TGTGCCAGCAGTTTACTAGCGGGAGCAGAGACCCAGTACTTC.

This clonotype was seen ten or more times. In nucleotides, the CDR3 is TGTGCCAGCAGAAATGCAGGGTACGAGCAGTACTTC. Amino acid sequence: CASRNAGYEQYF. V is TRBV28 and J is TRBJ2-7, with D maybe TRBD1 (5 bases). The CDR3 loop spans 12 amino acids. Germline V gene lookup returns CDR1 MDHEN and CDR2 SYDVKM. The V gene lost 6 bases and the J gene lost 4 bases, with 10 bases spanning the gap.

The rearrangement joins TRBV20-1 to TRBJ2-7; TRBD1 aligns across 9 bases. The CDR3 totals 14 residues. V shed 3 bases and J 2 bases; nucleotides not matched to a gene: 5. Germline loops: CDR1 DFQATT, CDR2 SNEGSKA (reference sequence). The DNA of the CDR3 is TGCAGTGCTAGTCCCGGGACAGGGCCCTACGAGCAGTACTTC. As protein: CSASPGTGPYEQYF.

Many counts were recorded for this clonotype. V and J are TRBV13 and TRBJ1-1, with no clear D. Germline V gene data show CDR1 as PRHDT and CDR2 as FYEKMQ (reference sequence). CDR3 length: 13 residues. Trimming stripped 5 bases from V and 0 bases from J, with 7 bases between. In DNA form, the CDR3 reads TGTGCCAGCAGCGTGGTCCTGAACACTGAAGCTTTCTTT. Protein sequence: CASSVVLNTEAFF.

Worth noting for this clonotype: Being one base from a much bigger clone, this may be a read error. The gene calls are TRBV12-3 or TRBV12-4 and TRBJ2-5, with 7 bases aligning to TRBD1. This CDR3 comprises 14 residues. In nucleotides, the CDR3 is TGTGCCAGCAGTTTCAGGGGGAGCCAAGAGGCCCAGTACTTC. Translated, it gives CASSFRGSQEAQYF.

This clonotype was counted ten times or more. The chain carries TRBV4-1 and TRBJ1-5, with 7 bases matching TRBD1. This CDR3 spans 15 amino acids. CDR1 is MGHRA, CDR2 YSYEKL, per germline. With 1 base clipped from V and 4 bases from J, the junction kept 4 bases outside the gene matches. The CDR3 DNA sequence: TGCGCCAGCAGCCAAGGACAGGGAGGGAATCAGCCCCAGCATTTT. Translated: CASSQGQGGNQPQHF.

In this sample, this clonotype turned up a few times. The chain couples TRBV6-1 to TRBJ1-5; tentatively, D is TRBD1 (6 bases). CDR3 size: 15 residues. Germline CDR1 and CDR2: MNHNS and SASEGT. Trimming pared 1 base from V and 2 bases from J, leaving 9 bases between. In nucleotides, the CDR3 is TGTGCCAGCAGTGAAGTAACAGGGCGCAATCAGCCCCAGCATTTT. Its protein is CASSEVTGRNQPQHF.

A word on this clonotype: A read error may explain this, as a much larger clone is one base away. This sequence joins TRBV30 and TRBJ2-7; D is unresolved. The CDR3 sequence is 11 residues long. The germline gives CDR1 GTSNPN, CDR2 SVGIG (reference sequence). Trimming pared 3 bases from V and 4 bases from J, leaving 7 bases between. The CDR3 nucleotides read TGTGCCTGGAGCGACTCATACGAGCAGTACTTC. Translating gives CAWSDSYEQYF.

This clonotype was seen at least ten times. The chain couples TRBV2 to TRBJ2-5; D may be TRBD1 (5 bases). Looked up from germline, CDR1 is SNHLY and CDR2 is FYNNEI. The CDR3 runs 16 residues. Trimming shortened V by 1 base and J by 1 base, and 13 bases separated the two germline ends. The CDR3 spells CASSEGWGSPQETQYF. In DNA, the CDR3 is TGTGCCAGCAGTGAAGGATGGGGCTCCCCCCAAGAGACCCAGTACTTC.

This chain uses TRBV12-3 or TRBV12-4 with TRBJ2-2, with 10 nucleotides matching TRBD1. The CDR3 length is 15 residues. Germline trimming cut 5 bases from V and 5 bases from J; bases unmatched to any gene: 5. The CDR3, as DNA: TGTGCCAGCAGTCCCGGGACAGGGGCGACCGGGGAGCTGTTTTTT. Translation gives CASSPGTGATGELFF.

The rearrangement uses TRBV20-1 and TRBJ2-4, with a tentative D call TRBD2 (5 bases). The CDR3 loop spans 17 amino acids. From germline, CDR1 is DFQATT and CDR2 SNEGSKA (reference sequence). Trimming took 3 bases from V and 0 from J, leaving 18 bases between them. This CDR3 reads CSARMEKGVLAKNIQYF. The CDR3 DNA reads TGCAGTGCTAGGATGGAGAAGGGAGTACTAGCCAAAAACATTCAGTACTTC.

This clonotype has at least ten counts. CDR3 sequence (DNA): TGTGCCAGCAGTCTGGGACCGTTCAGCTCCTACGAGCAGTACTTC. It translates to CASSLGPFSSYEQYF. V gene TRBV2 combines with J gene TRBJ2-7, with D perhaps being TRBD1 or TRBD2 (5 bases each). CDR1 is SNHLY and CDR2 is FYNNEI in the germline V gene. The CDR3 loop spans 15 amino acids. Trimming left V 5 bases short and J 0 bases short, with 14 bases between.